This T cell receptor beta chain derives from a study of PD-1 blockade in classical Hodgkin lymphoma. The CDR3 runs to 12 residues. Germline CDR1 and CDR2: SGHRS and YFSETQ. V lost 3 bases and J lost 3, with 7 bases in between. Every patient relapsed after autologous stem cell transplantation, and brentuximab vedotin exposure varied. Data came from immunoSEQ multiplex PCR; TCRdb stores just in-frame clones and leaves some out. The table records 40,000 to 65,000 clones, roughly 80% of them present only once. This TCR was recovered from a human donor with classical Hodgkin lymphoma. The starting material was peripheral blood mononuclear cells (PBMCs), obtained at baseline. The genes are TRBV5-1 and TRBJ2-7; D possibly uses TRBD1 or TRBD2 (5 bases each). CDR3 DNA sequence: TGCGCCAGCAGCTGGGACGTCTACGAGCAGTACTTC. Its translation is CASSWDVYEQYF.